This T cell receptor beta chain originates from a study of blood T cell repertoires in COVID-19. The participants were between about 18 and 100 years old and came from under 25 US areas. Self-reported history from a screening survey and questionnaire set each donor's cohort. Germline V gene data show CDR1 as MNHEY and CDR2 as SMNVEV (reference sequence). V was shortened by 5 bases and J by 2 bases, with 9 bases between the two germline ends. The CDR3 has 13 amino acids. Profiled with immunoSEQ multiplex PCR; TCRdb holds only in-frame clones, not every one. The profile shows 380,000 or so clones, roughly 86% of them singletons.

This TCR derives from a man between 25 and 39 years old who had recovered from COVID-19. The chain employs TRBV27 and TRBJ1-2, with D uncertain. Sequenced: PBMCs or T cells enriched from blood (not recorded which). Written as DNA, the CDR3 is TGTGCCAGCAGTCCCTCGGGGAACTATGGCTACACCTTC. Its translation is CASSPSGNYGYTF.